The rows below give T cell receptor beta chains drawn from one sample of a study of T cell responses to AZD1222 COVID-19 vaccine. Sequenced by immunoSEQ multiplex PCR; TCRdb stores in-frame clones only, minus some. The table records tens of thousands of clones, 81% of them present only once. Material: peripheral blood, obtained 28 days after the second AZD1222 dose. Source of these receptors: an adult who received the AZD1222 COVID-19 vaccine. Both conserved end residues are part of each CDR3. The order of the fields is D gene, CDR3 length, clone size, V gene, J gene, CDR3 protein, CDR3 DNA. D genes are given only for firm matches. Some rows have no size entry. The others give once, few or many, or a class for an expanded clone.

NA	14	few	TRBV9	TRBJ2-7	CASSVTSNSYEQYF	TGTGCCAGCAGCGTGACTAGTAACTCCTACGAGCAGTACTTC
TRBD2	17	NA	TRBV5-1	TRBJ2-7	CASSLTLVGTSGYEQYF	TGCGCCAGCAGCTTGACATTAGTTGGGACTAGCGGGTACGAGCAGTACTTC
TRBD1	13	NA	TRBV30	TRBJ2-7	CAWSGQGAHEQYF	TGTGCCTGGAGCGGACAGGGGGCCCACGAGCAGTACTTC
TRBD2	16	few	TRBV18	TRBJ2-3	CASSPGLAGGPDTQYF	TGTGCCAGCTCACCGGGACTAGCGGGAGGGCCAGATACGCAGTATTTT
TRBD2	15	NA	TRBV27	TRBJ2-5	CASSFGSGGQETQYF	TGTGCCAGCAGTTTTGGTAGCGGGGGCCAAGAGACCCAGTACTTC
TRBD2	15	NA	TRBV9	TRBJ2-7	CASSVSSGYSYEQYF	TGTGCCAGCAGCGTATCTAGCGGGTACTCCTACGAGCAGTACTTC
TRBD2	16	NA	TRBV7-9	TRBJ2-5	CASSSSGTSGIGTQYF	TGTGCCAGCAGCTCTTCCGGGACTAGCGGGATCGGGACCCAGTACTTC
NA	14	NA	TRBV4-2	TRBJ2-3	CASSQADSTDTQYF	TGTGCCAGCAGCCAGGCAGATAGCACAGATACGCAGTATTTT
NA	15	NA	TRBV19	TRBJ1-1	CASSPNRGVGTEAFF	TGTGCCAGTAGCCCAAACCGTGGGGTAGGGACTGAAGCTTTCTTT
TRBD1	14	NA	TRBV7-9	TRBJ2-3	CASSFQGAGDTQYF	TGTGCCAGCAGCTTCCAGGGGGCGGGAGATACGCAGTATTTT
NA	13	NA	TRBV7-8	TRBJ2-7	CASSRTDSYEQYF	TGTGCCAGCAGCCGTACTGATTCCTACGAGCAGTACTTC
NA	14	NA	TRBV28	TRBJ1-5	CASNFPAVGQPQHF	TGTGCCAGCAATTTCCCTGCGGTAGGTCAGCCCCAGCATTTT
NA	15	NA	TRBV7-8	TRBJ2-7	CASSLNSRVTYEQYF	TGTGCCAGCAGCTTAAATAGCAGAGTAACCTACGAGCAGTACTTC
TRBD1	14	few	TRBV28	TRBJ2-7	CASSLQGSRYEQYF	TGTGCCAGCAGTCTACAGGGGAGCAGGTACGAGCAGTACTTC
NA	17	NA	TRBV7-3	TRBJ2-6	CASSSQGGRAGANVLTF	TGTGCCAGCAGCTCCCAAGGGGGAAGGGCTGGGGCCAACGTCCTGACTTTC
NA	15	NA	TRBV5-1	TRBJ1-2	CASSLVQGTNYGYTF	TGCGCCAGCAGCTTGGTGCAGGGAACCAACTATGGCTACACCTTC
TRBD2	18	NA	TRBV5-3	TRBJ2-7	CARSEGLAGVSKWDEQYF	TGTGCCAGAAGCGAGGGACTAGCGGGAGTATCGAAATGGGACGAGCAGTACTTC
TRBD2	15	NA	TRBV4-3	TRBJ2-2	CASSQWTSQVGELFF	TGCGCCAGCAGCCAGTGGACTAGTCAGGTCGGGGAGCTGTTTTTT
NA	14	NA	TRBV4-2	TRBJ2-7	CASGSRSPTYEQYF	TGTGCCAGCGGATCTAGGTCACCGACCTACGAGCAGTACTTC
NA	15	NA	TRBV6-5	TRBJ2-7	CASSYSWGRSIEQYF	TGTGCCAGCAGTTACTCTTGGGGGCGCTCGATCGAGCAGTACTTC
TRBD1	13	NA	TRBV7-9	TRBJ1-2	CASSLDRGIGYTF	TGTGCCAGCAGCCTCGACAGGGGGATTGGCTACACCTTC
TRBD2	16	NA	TRBV7-3	TRBJ2-5	CASSLGTSGRVETQYF	TGTGCCAGCAGCTTGGGGACTAGCGGGAGGGTAGAGACCCAGTACTTC
NA	13	NA	TRBV25-1	TRBJ2-7	CASSSPGSYEQYF	TGTGCCAGCTCGTCTCCTGGATCCTACGAGCAGTACTTC
NA	13	NA	TRBV11-3	TRBJ2-2	CASSLRNTGELFF	TGTGCCAGCAGCTTACGTAACACCGGGGAGCTGTTTTTT
NA	12	NA	TRBV6-6	TRBJ2-7	CASSPPTREQYF	TGTGCCAGCAGCCCTCCTACGCGAGAGCAGTACTTC
NA	16	NA	TRBV9	TRBJ2-7	CASSPGGRLSSYEQYF	TGTGCCAGCAGCCCCGGGGGGCGACTAAGCTCCTACGAGCAGTACTTC
NA	12	NA	TRBV27	TRBJ1-6	CASSPYGSPLHF	TGTGCCAGCTCCCCATACGGTTCACCCCTCCACTTT
NA	13	NA	TRBV12-3/TRBV12-4	TRBJ2-7	CASSFPGEDEQYF	TGTGCCAGCAGTTTCCCCGGTGAAGACGAGCAGTACTTC
NA	13	NA	TRBV2	TRBJ1-1	CASRGGGRAEAFF	TGTGCCAGCAGAGGCGGGGGTAGGGCTGAAGCTTTCTTT
NA	16	NA	TRBV10-3	TRBJ2-1	CAVRTHLSGDYNEQFF	TGTGCCGTCCGAACCCACCTTAGCGGTGACTACAATGAGCAGTTCTTC
TRBD2	15	NA	TRBV9	TRBJ2-1	CASSVSLAGVNEQFF	TGTGCCAGCAGCGTATCCCTAGCGGGAGTAAATGAGCAGTTCTTC
NA	21	NA	TRBV2	TRBJ2-7	CASSVPEERQAHLRMTDEQYF	TGTGCCAGCAGTGTCCCTGAAGAGCGACAGGCCCACTTGCGTATGACCGACGAGCAGTACTTC
TRBD1	15	once	TRBV18	TRBJ2-3	CASSPLTGSSDTQYF	TGTGCCAGCTCACCACTGACAGGGTCCTCAGATACGCAGTATTTT
NA	14	NA	TRBV6-1	TRBJ1-4	CASSETRGRYGLFF	TGTGCCAGCAGTGAAACACGTGGGCGATACGGACTGTTTTTT
TRBD1	15	NA	TRBV11-1	TRBJ1-2	CASSPVTGKGSGYTF	TGTGCCAGCAGCCCGGTGACAGGGAAGGGTTCTGGCTACACCTTC
TRBD1	14	NA	TRBV7-8	TRBJ2-7	CASSLSAGGYEQYF	TGTGCCAGCAGCTTGTCGGCAGGGGGCTACGAGCAGTACTTC
TRBD1	14	NA	TRBV18	TRBJ2-7	CASSPQGASSEQYF	TGTGCCAGCTCACCACAGGGGGCGTCGTCCGAGCAGTACTTC
NA	16	once	TRBV27	TRBJ1-3	CASSLTGRRSGNTIYF	TGTGCCAGCAGTTTAACAGGCAGGCGCTCTGGAAACACCATATATTTT
TRBD2	16	NA	TRBV27	TRBJ2-5	CASSLYSSGRLETQYF	TGTGCCAGCAGTTTATATTCTAGCGGGAGGCTGGAGACCCAGTACTTC
NA	13	NA	TRBV5-1	TRBJ1-3	CASSEGTGNTIYF	TGCGCCAGCAGCGAAGGGACAGGAAACACCATATATTTT
TRBD1	12	NA	TRBV10-3	TRBJ1-2	CAIKMDRADPSF	TGTGCCATCAAAATGGACAGGGCGGATCCGTCCTTC
NA	13	NA	TRBV7-2	TRBJ1-2	CASSLFQGEGYTF	TGTGCCAGCAGCTTATTTCAGGGAGAAGGCTACACCTTC
NA	15	NA	TRBV7-2	TRBJ2-7	CASTSGGGSGYEQYF	TGTGCCAGCACCTCCGGAGGTGGTAGCGGCTACGAGCAGTACTTC
NA	13	few	TRBV18	TRBJ2-7	CASSPGPTLEQYF	TGTGCCAGCTCACCAGGGCCTACGTTGGAGCAGTACTTC
NA	12	NA	TRBV29-1	TRBJ1-2	CSVRTVPYGYTF	TGCAGCGTCCGGACAGTCCCCTATGGCTACACCTTC